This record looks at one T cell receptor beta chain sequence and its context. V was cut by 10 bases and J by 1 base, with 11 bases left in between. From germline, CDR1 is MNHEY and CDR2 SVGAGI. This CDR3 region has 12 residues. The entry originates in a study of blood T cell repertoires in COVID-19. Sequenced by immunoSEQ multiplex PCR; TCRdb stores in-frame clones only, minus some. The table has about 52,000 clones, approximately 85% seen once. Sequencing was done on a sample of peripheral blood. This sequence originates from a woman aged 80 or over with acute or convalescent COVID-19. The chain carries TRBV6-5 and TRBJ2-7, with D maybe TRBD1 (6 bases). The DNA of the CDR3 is TGTGCCACCCAGGGGAGTTCCTACGAGCAGTACTTC. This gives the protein CATQGSSYEQYF.